The 10 T cell receptor beta chains listed next were all sequenced from one sample in a study of blood T cell repertoires in COVID-19. Sequencing used immunoSEQ multiplex PCR; TCRdb keeps in-frame clones, though not all of them. The sample has approximately 64,000 clones, roughly 85% seen once. Sequencing was done on a sample of peripheral blood. These receptor sequences come from an older woman with COVID-19, enrolled during active disease.

For the CDR3, the DNA is TGTGCCAGCAGCTTAGCCATTAACAGGGGAGAGACCCAGTACTTC. Translation gives CASSLAINRGETQYF. The chain recombines TRBV7-2 with TRBJ2-5; the match to TRBD1 covers 7 bases. V lost 0 bases, J lost 4 bases, and 5 bases stayed unmatched. The CDR3 has 15 residues. Germline lookup yields CDR1 SGHTA and CDR2 FQGNSA.

The chain uses TRBV11-2 and TRBJ1-2; no firm D call. Germline CDR1 and CDR2: SGHAT and FQNNGV. Trimming shortened V by 3 bases and J by 0 bases, and 14 bases separated the two germline ends. This CDR3 spans 16 amino acids. The CDR3 nucleotides are TGTGCCAGCAGCTTGTCAGGACGAGCGGCTAACTATGGCTACACCTTC. As protein: CASSLSGRAANYGYTF.

This chain joins TRBV7-9 and TRBJ2-7, with 10 positions matching TRBD1. Germline V gives CDR1 SEHNR, CDR2 FQNEAQ (reference sequence). This CDR3 region has 15 residues. Unmatched junction bases numbered 10, after V lost 5 bases and J lost 6 bases. CDR3 in DNA: TGTGCCAGCAGCCGGACAGGGGGACTACCCGGCGAGCAGTACTTC. Translation: CASSRTGGLPGEQYF.

This clone was found once. The rearrangement uses TRBV25-1 and TRBJ2-3; D may be TRBD1 (5 bases). Germline-derived CDR1 and CDR2 are MGHDK and SYGVNS. The length of the CDR3 is 12 residues. Trimming pared 6 bases from V and 7 bases from J, leaving 11 bases between. CDR3 DNA sequence: TGTGCCAGCAGGGCAGGGCTTTATACGCAGTATTTT. This codes for CASRAGLYTQYF. Variable domain in full (rest from reference TRBV25-1 and TRBJ2-3): EADIYQTPRYLVIGTGKKITLECSQTMGHDKMYWYQQDPGMELHLIHYSYGVNSTEKGDLSSESTVSRIRTEHFPLTLESARPSHTSQYLCASRAGLYTQYFGPGTRLTVL.

The table lists this clone with a count of one. This chain uses TRBV9 with TRBJ1-1, with a possible D match to TRBD1 (5 bases). Trimming stripped 3 bases from V and 3 bases from J, with 18 bases between. Germline CDR1 SGDLS, CDR2 YYNGEE. The CDR3 length is 16 residues. The CDR3 bases are TGTGCCAGCAGCGACGGACCCGGGGCGGGGGACACTGAAGCTTTCTTT. It encodes CASSDGPGAGDTEAFF.

The V call is TRBV7-9, the J call TRBJ1-1; 12 bases align to TRBD1. The CDR3 sequence is 16 residues long. Trimming took 6 bases from V and 5 from J; bases not matched to a gene: 10. CDR1 and CDR2 (germline): SEHNR, FQNEAQ (reference sequence). Here the CDR3 reads CASRAPGQGAETEAFF. The CDR3 DNA reads as TGTGCCAGCAGGGCACCGGGACAGGGGGCGGAAACTGAAGCTTTCTTT.

The chain couples TRBV11-2 to TRBJ2-1; 8 bases fit TRBD2. CDR1 and CDR2 (germline): SGHAT, FQNNGV. Unmatched junction bases numbered 3, after V lost 6 bases and J lost 2 bases. This CDR3 spans 14 amino acids. The CDR3 here is CASRREGPYNEQFF. CDR3 sequence (DNA): TGTGCCAGCAGACGGGAGGGCCCCTACAATGAGCAGTTCTTC.

This chain links TRBV4-3 with TRBJ1-2; D gene unclear. Trimming removed 4 bases at V and 3 bases at J, with 12 bases between. The CDR3 totals 14 residues. From germline, CDR1 is LGHNA and CDR2 YSLEER. The CDR3 DNA reads TGCGCCAGCAGCCGAGTAGTATTTGACTATGGCTACACCTTC. Encoded protein: CASSRVVFDYGYTF.

The chain recombines TRBV6-5 with TRBJ1-2; 9 nucleotides agree with TRBD1. Looked up from germline, CDR1 is MNHEY and CDR2 is SVGAGI. Unmatched junction bases numbered 7, after V lost 4 bases and J lost 7 bases. The CDR3 has 14 amino acids. CDR3 sequence (DNA): TGTGCCAGCAGTTCAGAGGACAGGGGATTTGGCTACACCTTC. Its translation: CASSSEDRGFGYTF.

The V call is TRBV27, the J call TRBJ1-4, with D possibly TRBD1 on 5 matching bases. Per germline, CDR1 MNHEY and CDR2 SMNVEV (reference sequence). The CDR3 runs 14 residues. Trimming shortened V by 4 bases and J by 7 bases, and 13 bases separated the two germline ends. CDR3 region: CASSSPGGTEKLFF. CDR3 nucleotide sequence: TGTGCCAGCAGTTCCCCGGGGGGTACTGAAAAACTGTTTTTT.